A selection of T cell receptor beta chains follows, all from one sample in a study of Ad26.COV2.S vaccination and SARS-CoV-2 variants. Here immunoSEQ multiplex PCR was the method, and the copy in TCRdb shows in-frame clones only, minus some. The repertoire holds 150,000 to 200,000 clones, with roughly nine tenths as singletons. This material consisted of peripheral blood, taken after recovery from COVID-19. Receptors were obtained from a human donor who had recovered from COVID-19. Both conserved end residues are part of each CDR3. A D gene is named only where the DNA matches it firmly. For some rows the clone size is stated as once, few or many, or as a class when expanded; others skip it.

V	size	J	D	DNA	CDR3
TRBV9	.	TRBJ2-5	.	TGTGCCAGCAGCGTAGCAGAGACCCAGTACTTC	CASSVAETQYF
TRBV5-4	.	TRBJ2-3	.	TGTGCCAGCAGCTTGGATAGGTTGGCTGGCGGGGCGCAGTATTTT	CASSLDRLAGGAQYF
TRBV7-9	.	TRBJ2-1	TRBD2	TGTGCCAGCAGCCAGACTAGCGGGAGGAGGAGGAATGAGCAGTTCTTC	CASSQTSGRRRNEQFF
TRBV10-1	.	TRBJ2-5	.	TGCGCCAGCAGTGAGATCAACAGGAAAGAGACCCAGTACTTC	CASSEINRKETQYF
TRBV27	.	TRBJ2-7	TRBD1	TGTGCCAGCAGTTTCGGACAGGGGACTGGGCCCTACGAGCAGTACTTC	CASSFGQGTGPYEQYF
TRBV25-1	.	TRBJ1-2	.	TGTGCCAGCACTACGTCTACAGGGAGCTTCTATGGCTACACCTTC	CASTTSTGSFYGYTF
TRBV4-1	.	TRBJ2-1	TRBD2	TGCGCCAGCAGCCGAGATAGCGGGGGCTCCTACAATGAGCAGTTCTTC	CASSRDSGGSYNEQFF
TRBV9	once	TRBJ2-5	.	TGTGCCAGCAGCCCGTCTCCTCAAATCGACCAAGAGACCCAGTACTTC	CASSPSPQIDQETQYF
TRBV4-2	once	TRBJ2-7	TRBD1	TGTGCCAGCAGCCAAGCTCCGGGACAGGGGCATCTCGAGCAGTACTTC	CASSQAPGQGHLEQYF
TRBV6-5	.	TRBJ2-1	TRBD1	TGTGCCAGCACCCGACAGGGGGGGCCCCCCGATGAGCAGTTCTTC	CASTRQGGPPDEQFF
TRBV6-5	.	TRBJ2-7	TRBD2	TGTGCCAGCAGAGCAGGACTAGCGGTTTCCTACGAGCAGTACTTC	CASRAGLAVSYEQYF
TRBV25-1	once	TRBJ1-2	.	TGTGCCAGCACCGAGGGAGGCAGAAGATACACCTTC	CASTEGGRRYTF
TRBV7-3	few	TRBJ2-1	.	TGTGCCAGCAGCTTAGGCTCGGACTCCTACAATGAGCAGTTCTTC	CASSLGSDSYNEQFF
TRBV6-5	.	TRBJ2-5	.	TGTGCCAGCAGTTTATACAGCGACTTGGGAGAGACCCAGTACTTC	CASSLYSDLGETQYF
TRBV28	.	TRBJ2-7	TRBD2	TGTGCCAGCAGTTTTCGGGGGGTTGGGCAGTACTTC	CASSFRGVGQYF
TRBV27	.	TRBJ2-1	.	TGTGCCAGCAGTTCCCTCAGGACTACTTACAATGAGCAGTTCTTC	CASSSLRTTYNEQFF
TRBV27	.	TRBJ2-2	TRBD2	TGTGCCAGCAGTTTTGGTGGGAGGGGCACCGGGGAGCTGTTTTTT	CASSFGGRGTGELFF
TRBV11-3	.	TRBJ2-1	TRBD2	TGTGCCAGCAGCTCCAGCACTAGCGGGAGGCCCAATGAGCAGTTCTTC	CASSSSTSGRPNEQFF
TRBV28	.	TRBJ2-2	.	TGTGCCAGCAGGGCCGGGACGGTCGACACCGGGGAGCTGTTTTTT	CASRAGTVDTGELFF
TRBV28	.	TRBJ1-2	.	TGTGCCAGCAGTTTTACAGGGAGGATGGCTAACTATGGCTACACCTTC	CASSFTGRMANYGYTF
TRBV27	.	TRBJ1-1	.	TGTGCCAGCAGGGCCGCCGGGAGAGCTTTCTTT	CASRAAGRAFF
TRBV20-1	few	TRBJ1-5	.	TGCAGCCTGGGGCAGCCCCAGCATTTT	CSLGQPQHF
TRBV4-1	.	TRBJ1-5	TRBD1	TGCGCCAGCGCCCGGGACAGGGAGTATAGCAATCAGCCCCAGCATTTT	CASARDREYSNQPQHF
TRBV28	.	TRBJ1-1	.	TGTGCCAGCAGCCCTACAGGGAGGGGCAACACTGAAGCTTTCTTT	CASSPTGRGNTEAFF
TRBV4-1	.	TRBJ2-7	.	TGCGCCAGCAGCCAAGGCCCCGGGGGCGGGAAATCCTACGAGCAGTACTTC	CASSQGPGGGKSYEQYF
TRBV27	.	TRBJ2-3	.	TGTGCCAGCAGTTTGAGCAGTTACACAGATACGCAGTATTTT	CASSLSSYTDTQYF
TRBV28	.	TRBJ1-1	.	TGTGCCAGCAAAGAGAGAGGATACACTGAAGCTTTCTTT	CASKERGYTEAFF
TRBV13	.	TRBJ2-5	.	TGTGCCAGCAGCTTTCAAACACAGGGTCGGGGTAGAGAGACCCAGTACTTC	CASSFQTQGRGRETQYF
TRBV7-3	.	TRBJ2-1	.	TGTGCCAGCAGCATGGGGGGCTACAATGAGCAGTTCTTC	CASSMGGYNEQFF
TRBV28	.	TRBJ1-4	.	TGTGCCAGCAGGGCCTCGGGGCCGGCTAATGAAAAACTGTTTTTT	CASRASGPANEKLFF
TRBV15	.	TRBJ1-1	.	TGTGCCACCAGCAGAGAAGTGGGAGCGAACACTGAAGCTTTCTTT	CATSREVGANTEAFF
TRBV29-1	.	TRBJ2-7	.	TGCAGCGCGTTCCGGGACGGCCTCTCCTACGAGCAGTACTTC	CSAFRDGLSYEQYF
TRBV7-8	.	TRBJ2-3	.	TGTGCCAGCAGCTTACTGTCAGGGCTCACAGATACGCAGTATTTT	CASSLLSGLTDTQYF
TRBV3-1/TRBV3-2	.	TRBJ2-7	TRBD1	TGTGCCAGCAGTTTCTGGGGACAGGGTTTTTACGAGCAGTACTTC	CASSFWGQGFYEQYF
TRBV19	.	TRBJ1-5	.	TGTGCCAGTAGTATGGGCACCAATCAGCCCCAGCATTTT	CASSMGTNQPQHF
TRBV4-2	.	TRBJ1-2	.	TGTGCCAGCAGCCCGTCAGGGAAGAACTATGGCTACACCTTC	CASSPSGKNYGYTF
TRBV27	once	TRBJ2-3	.	TGTGCCAGCAGTTTTGAAATTGCAGATACGCAGTATTTT	CASSFEIADTQYF
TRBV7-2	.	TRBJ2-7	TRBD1	TGTGCCAGCAGCCAAGACAACAGGGGAGTCTACGAGCAGTACTTC	CASSQDNRGVYEQYF
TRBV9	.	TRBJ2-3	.	TGTGCCAGCAGCGTAGGGGAAGATACGCAGTATTTT	CASSVGEDTQYF